This paragraph covers one T cell receptor beta chain sequence. These data originate in a study of early T cells in non-severe SARS-CoV-2 infection. CDR3 length equals 14 residues. With 2 bases removed from V and 0 bases from J, the gap between germline ends came to 5 bases. In germline, CDR1 is MNHEY, CDR2 SMNVEV (reference sequence). One entry per CDR3 protein results from TCRdb running MiXCR on the 5' RACE reads. The table shows tens of thousands of distinct CDR3 sequences, with about 15% occurring only once. The rearrangement links TRBV27 to TRBJ2-4, with D uncertain. The material sequenced was whole blood. The clonotype was recovered from an adult who was a healthcare worker with PCR-confirmed SARS-CoV-2 infection or an uninfected control (not recorded which). The CDR3 region has the DNA TGTGCCAGCAGTTTAAATCTAGCCAAAAACATTCAGTACTTC. Residues: CASSLNLAKNIQYF.